This T cell receptor beta chain appears in the sequencing data of a study of OX40 agonist ivuxolimab in advanced cancers. Study overall: The treatment was a fully human IgG2 OX40 agonist, ivuxolimab. Cohort: around 86% men, mean age 60, aged about 20 to 90.

Overall study results and limits: Normalized T-cell clonal expansion was also low in a subset of nonresponders.

Per germline, CDR1 PRHDT and CDR2 FYEKMQ (reference sequence). Trimming pared 3 bases from V and 6 bases from J, leaving 11 bases between. The CDR3 consists of 13 residues. Sequencing was performed with immunoSEQ multiplex PCR; in TCRdb, only in-frame clones are kept and a portion is missing. This sample carries about 90,000 clones, almost 90% of them seen once, and the ten largest clones take more than 0.15%. Regarding this clone: Its matching antigen is unknown.

The source material was CD4+ or CD8+ T cells sorted from blood, sampled in a trial of the OX40 agonist ivuxolimab. The chain combines TRBV13 with TRBJ1-2; tentatively, D is TRBD1 (6 bases). This clonotype originated in an adult with an advanced solid tumor such as melanoma, head and neck, liver or kidney cancer. The CDR3 sequence is CASSFAGTNGYTF. Here the CDR3 DNA reads TGTGCCAGCAGCTTCGCCGGGACAAATGGCTACACCTTC.